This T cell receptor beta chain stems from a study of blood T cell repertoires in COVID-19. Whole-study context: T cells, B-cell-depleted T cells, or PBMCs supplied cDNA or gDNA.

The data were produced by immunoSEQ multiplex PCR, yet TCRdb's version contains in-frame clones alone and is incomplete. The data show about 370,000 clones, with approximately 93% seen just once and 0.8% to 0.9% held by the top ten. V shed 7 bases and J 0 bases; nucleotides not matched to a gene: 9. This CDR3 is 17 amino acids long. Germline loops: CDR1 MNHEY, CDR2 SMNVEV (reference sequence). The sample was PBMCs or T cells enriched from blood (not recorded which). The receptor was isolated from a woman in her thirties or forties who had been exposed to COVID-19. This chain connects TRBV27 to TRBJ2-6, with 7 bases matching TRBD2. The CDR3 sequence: CASTLGGKSSGANVLTF. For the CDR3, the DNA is TGTGCCAGCACTTTGGGGGGGAAGAGCTCTGGGGCCAACGTCCTGACTTTC.